One sample yielded the 20 T cell receptor beta chains listed below, sequenced in a study of blood T cells in healthy people across ages. The second PCR ran about 7 to 12 cycles with a sample-barcoded 5' primer and J-beta primers. One entry per CDR3 protein results from TCRdb running MiXCR on the 5' RACE reads. Of 1.5 million to 2 million distinct CDR3 sequences listed, just under 50% are singletons. The sample comprised blood. Receptors were obtained from a woman in her forties in good health.

There are a few counts of this clonotype. The CDR3 nucleotides read TGCAGTGCCGTACCCTGGGATGAGCAGTTCTTC. It specifies CSAVPWDEQFF. The chain combines TRBV20-1 with TRBJ2-1, with no clear D. Germline values: CDR1 DFQATT, CDR2 SNEGSKA (reference sequence). The CDR3 is 11 amino acids. V lost 6 bases and J lost 8, with 11 bases in between.

This clonotype has only a few counts. The chain carries TRBV7-9 and TRBJ2-1, with D perhaps given as TRBD1 or TRBD2 (5 bases each). Trimming removed 10 bases at V and 8 bases at J, with 18 bases between. Germline assignment: CDR1 SEHNR and CDR2 FQNEAQ (reference sequence). The CDR3 runs to 13 residues. This chain's CDR3 is CANGATGGDEQFF. The CDR3 bases are TGTGCCAACGGAGCCACAGGAGGAGATGAGCAGTTCTTC.

V gene TRBV20-1 combines with J gene TRBJ1-6; tentative D call: TRBD1 (5 bases). The CDR3 covers 17 residues. Trimming took off 8 bases at V and 0 bases at J, with 20 bases between the two ends. Germline CDR1 is DFQATT and CDR2 is SNEGSKA (reference sequence). Here the CDR3 DNA reads TGCAGTATCCGGGACGCCGGCTCCAGCTCCTATAATTCACCCCTCCACTTT. Its protein is CSIRDAGSSSYNSPLHF.

The rearrangement uses TRBV29-1 and TRBJ2-2; D is uncertain. The germline V and J ends were trimmed by 5 bases and 2 bases, with 12 bases remaining between them. The CDR3 contains 14 residues. CDR1 is SQVTM and CDR2 is ANQGSEA in the germline V gene. The CDR3 nucleotides are TGCAGCGTTTGTTGGCAGATCAACACCGGGGAGCTGTTTTTT. Translated, it gives CSVCWQINTGELFF.

The chain joins TRBV2 to TRBJ2-3; D is undetermined. Trimming shortened V by 6 bases and J by 8 bases, and 12 bases separated the two germline ends. The CDR3 is made up of 12 amino acids. Germline CDR1 SNHLY, CDR2 FYNNEI. The CDR3 DNA is TGTGCCAGCAGGGCCAATGTCTTTACGCAGTATTTT. Its protein product is CASRANVFTQYF.

The rearrangement links TRBV10-3 to TRBJ2-3; D not certain. The CDR3 totals 14 residues. Trimming shortened V by 2 bases and J by 0 bases, and 6 bases separated the two germline ends. Germline-derived CDR1 and CDR2 are ENHRY and SYGVKD. CDR3 nucleotide sequence: TGTGCCATCAGTGAGGCGCCAAGCACAGATACGCAGTATTTT. This sequence encodes CAISEAPSTDTQYF.

The chain has TRBV6-2 or TRBV6-3 and TRBJ2-5; 7 bases agree with TRBD2. Germline V lookup: CDR1 MNHEY, CDR2 SVGEGT. Losses at the gene ends were 6 bases for V and 3 bases for J; bases not matched to a gene: 4. This CDR3 has 13 amino acids. CDR3 protein: CASRASGKETQYF. The CDR3 DNA is TGTGCCAGCAGGGCTAGCGGTAAAGAGACCCAGTACTTC.

V and J are TRBV12-3 or TRBV12-4 and TRBJ1-1, with a weak D call TRBD1 (5 bases). The CDR3 totals 17 residues. The V end was cut by 7 bases, the J end by 0 bases, with 21 bases between. The CDR3 loop reads CASTPSQGSFMNTEAFF. In DNA form, the CDR3 reads TGTGCCAGCACCCCCAGTCAGGGCTCTTTCATGAACACTGAAGCTTTCTTT.

V usage is TRBV7-2 and J usage is TRBJ1-2; D remains unclear. CDR3 length: 15 residues. CDR1 is SGHTA and CDR2 is FQGNSA in the germline V gene. Trimming removed 4 bases at V and 6 bases at J, with 18 bases between. CDR3 in amino acids: CASSSAVAGRNGYTF. The DNA of the CDR3 is TGTGCCAGCAGCTCAGCGGTCGCGGGGAGGAATGGCTACACCTTC.

The CDR3 DNA reads TGTGCCAGCACCACCATCGCGGGACGCCTTTCCTACGAGCAGTACTTC. This sequence encodes CASTTIAGRLSYEQYF. V is TRBV7-2 and J is TRBJ2-7, with D perhaps TRBD2 (6 bases). V was trimmed by 7 bases and J by 1 base, leaving 20 bases between them. The germline V gene has CDR1 SGHTA and CDR2 FQGNSA. CDR3 size: 16 residues.

V is TRBV14 and J is TRBJ1-2; D not certain. Germline V gene lookup returns CDR1 SGHDN and CDR2 FVKESK. There are 13 residues in the CDR3. Trimming pared 3 bases from V and 7 bases from J, leaving 12 bases between. The CDR3 region has the DNA TGTGCCAGCAGCCAGGGTCGAGTAACTGGCTACACCTTC. This sequence encodes CASSQGRVTGYTF.

This clonotype was seen just once. The chain carries TRBV7-2 and TRBJ1-2; 7 bases agree with TRBD1. The V and J ends lost 4 bases and 5 bases, in that order; junction bases with no gene match: 10. The CDR3 has 15 residues. Germline CDR1 and CDR2: SGHTA and FQGNSA. As DNA, the CDR3 is TGTGCCAGCAGCTCCCAGGGGGGACCTGGGTATGGCTACACCTTC. It codes for CASSSQGGPGYGYTF. Together with reference TRBV7-2 and TRBJ1-2, the CDR3 gives the full variable domain: GAGVSQSPSNKVTEKGKDVELRCDPISGHTALYWYRQSLGQGLEFLIYFQGNSAPDKSGLPSDRFSAERTGGSVSTLTIQRTQQEDSAVYLCASSSQGGPGYGYTFGSGTRLTVV.

This clonotype appeared a few times. The chain couples TRBV20-1 to TRBJ2-5; D possibly corresponds to TRBD2 (5 bases). This CDR3 is built from 13 residues. The germline CDR1 and CDR2 sequences are DFQATT and SNEGSKA (reference sequence). Trimming took off 6 bases at V and 1 base at J, with 12 bases between the two ends. This CDR3 reads CSALGRGQETQYF. CDR3 bases: TGCAGTGCCCTTGGCCGGGGCCAAGAGACCCAGTACTTC.

The chain couples TRBV28 to TRBJ2-7; either TRBD1 or TRBD2 may supply D (5 bases each). V lost 7 bases to trimming and J lost 5 bases, with 30 bases between them. This CDR3 region has 18 residues. Germline V gene lookup returns CDR1 MDHEN and CDR2 SYDVKM. The CDR3 loop reads CASTPRILRDLSSHEQYF. The CDR3 bases are TGTGCCAGCACCCCAAGGATACTACGGGACCTCTCGTCCCACGAGCAGTACTTC.

The rearrangement joins TRBV4-3 to TRBJ2-3; 7 positions match TRBD1. V gave up 1 base and J gave up 2 bases; unmatched junction bases: 6. Germline assignment: CDR1 LGHNA and CDR2 YSLEER. The CDR3 is 16 amino acids. The CDR3 reads CASSQATGTATDTQYF. Here the CDR3 DNA reads TGCGCCAGCAGCCAAGCAACCGGGACAGCCACAGATACGCAGTATTTT.

This clonotype was seen a handful of times. V usage is TRBV29-1 and J usage is TRBJ1-1; TRBD1 matches 7 bases. The J segment lost 6 bases and the V segment lost 5 bases, leaving 3 bases of the junction unmatched. CDR1 is SQVTM and CDR2 is ANQGSEA in the germline V gene. The CDR3 runs 11 residues. This CDR3 reads CSVTDRAEAFF. CDR3 coding DNA: TGCAGCGTTACAGACAGGGCTGAAGCTTTCTTT.

This clonotype was detected a few times. CDR3 in amino acids: CASSLVDRAYQPQHF. The CDR3 DNA reads TGCGCCAGCAGCCTTGTAGACAGGGCTTATCAGCCCCAGCATTTT. The rearrangement links TRBV4-1 to TRBJ1-5; 7 bases map to TRBD1. J gave up 5 bases and V 4 bases, and 8 bases lay outside the gene matches. This CDR3 has 15 amino acids. Germline V CDR1 and CDR2: MGHRA, YSYEKL.

The chain couples TRBV7-2 to TRBJ2-7, with 16 bases lining up with TRBD2. The J call may be faulty, since TRBJ2-5 better matches the DNA end. CDR3 length: 18 residues. Germline CDR1 is SGHTA and CDR2 is FQGNSA. The DNA for the CDR3 is TGTGCCAGCAGCTTTCGAGGGACTAGCGGGGGGGCTAAAGAGACCCAGTACTTC. Residues: CASSFRGTSGGAKETQYF.

The chain joins TRBV6-2 or TRBV6-3 to TRBJ1-2; D unclear. Germline lookup yields CDR1 MNHEY and CDR2 SVGEGT. Trimming shortened V by 6 bases and J by 4 bases, and 15 bases separated the two germline ends. The CDR3 contains 14 residues. CDR3 in DNA: TGTGCCAGCAGCGGCCGAGGGCGAGGCTATGGCTACACCTTC. It specifies CASSGRGRGYGYTF.

This chain uses TRBV11-2 with TRBJ1-2; possibly TRBD1 for D (5 bases). CDR1 is SGHAT and CDR2 is FQNNGV in the germline V gene. This CDR3 has 14 amino acids. Trimming stripped 3 bases from V and 6 bases from J, with 14 bases between. The CDR3 DNA sequence: TGTGCCAGCAGCTTTACAAGAGGGGCGGATGGCTACACCTTC. Amino acids: CASSFTRGADGYTF.